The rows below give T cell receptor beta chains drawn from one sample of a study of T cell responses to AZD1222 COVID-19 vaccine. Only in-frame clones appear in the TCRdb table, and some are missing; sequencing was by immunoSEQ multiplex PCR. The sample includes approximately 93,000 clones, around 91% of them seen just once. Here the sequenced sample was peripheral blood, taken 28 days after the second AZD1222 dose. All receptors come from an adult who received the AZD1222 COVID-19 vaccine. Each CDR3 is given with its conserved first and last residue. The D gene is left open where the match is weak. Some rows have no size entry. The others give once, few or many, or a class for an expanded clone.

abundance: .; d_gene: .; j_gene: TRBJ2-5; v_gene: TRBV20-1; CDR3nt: TGCAGTGCTAGTACGGGAGAGACCCAGTACTTC; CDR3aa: CSASTGETQYF
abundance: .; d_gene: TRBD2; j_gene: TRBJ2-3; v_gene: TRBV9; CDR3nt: TGTGCCAGCAGGGGAACGGGACTAGCCTCAGATACGCAGTATTTT; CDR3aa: CASRGTGLASDTQYF
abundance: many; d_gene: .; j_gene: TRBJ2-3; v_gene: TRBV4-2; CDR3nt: TGTGCCAGCAGCCAAGAATTGGCTAAGGATACGCAGTATTTT; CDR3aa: CASSQELAKDTQYF
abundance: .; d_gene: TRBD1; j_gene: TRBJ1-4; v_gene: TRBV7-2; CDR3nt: TGTGCCAGCAGCCCGCGAGTCCCGGGACAGAGTAATAATGAAAAACTGTTTTTT; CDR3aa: CASSPRVPGQSNNEKLFF
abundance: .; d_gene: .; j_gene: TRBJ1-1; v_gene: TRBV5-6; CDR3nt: TGTGCCAGCAGCTTTCAAGGGGTGGACACTGAAGCTTTCTTT; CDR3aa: CASSFQGVDTEAFF
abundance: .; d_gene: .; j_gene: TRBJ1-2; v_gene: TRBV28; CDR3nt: TGTGCCAGCAGTTCACCCGGGGATGTGGGCGGCTACACCTTC; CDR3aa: CASSSPGDVGGYTF
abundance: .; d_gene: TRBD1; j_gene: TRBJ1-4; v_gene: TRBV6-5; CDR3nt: TGTGCCAGCAGTTACCAGGGCGGGACAGTTAATGAAAAACTGTTTTTT; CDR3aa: CASSYQGGTVNEKLFF
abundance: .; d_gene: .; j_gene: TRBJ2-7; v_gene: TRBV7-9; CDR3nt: TGTGCCAGCAGCGCCCACGGAGGCGAGCAGTACTTC; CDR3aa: CASSAHGGEQYF
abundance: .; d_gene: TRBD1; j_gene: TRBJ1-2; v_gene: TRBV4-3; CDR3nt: TGCGCCAGCAGCCAAGATAGGACAGGCTACTACACCTTC; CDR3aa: CASSQDRTGYYTF
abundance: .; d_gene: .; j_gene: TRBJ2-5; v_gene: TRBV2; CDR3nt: TGTGCCAGCAGTGATGGGCTAGGGGAGACCCAGTACTTC; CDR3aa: CASSDGLGETQYF
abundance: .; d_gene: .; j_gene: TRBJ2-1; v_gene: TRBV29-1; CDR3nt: TGCAGCGTTCGGCCTAGGGGAAACTACAATGAGCAGTTCTTC; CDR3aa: CSVRPRGNYNEQFF
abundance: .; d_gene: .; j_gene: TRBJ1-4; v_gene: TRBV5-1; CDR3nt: TGCGCCAGCAGCTTCACGACCCAGGAAAAACTGTTTTTT; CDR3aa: CASSFTTQEKLFF
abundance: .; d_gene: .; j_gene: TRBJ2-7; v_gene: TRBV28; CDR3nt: TGTGCCAGCAGTTTTCCTTTATCCGAGCAGTACTTC; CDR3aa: CASSFPLSEQYF
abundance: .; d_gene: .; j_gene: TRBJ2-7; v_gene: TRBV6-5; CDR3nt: TGTGCCAGCACCCCGGGCGCGAGCCCCTCCTACGAGCAGTACTTC; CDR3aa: CASTPGASPSYEQYF
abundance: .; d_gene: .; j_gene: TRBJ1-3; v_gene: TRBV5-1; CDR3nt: TGCGCCAGCAGCTTGTCGACAGTCGACTCTGGAAACACCATATATTTT; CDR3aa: CASSLSTVDSGNTIYF
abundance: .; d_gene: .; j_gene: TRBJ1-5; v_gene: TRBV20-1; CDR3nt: TGCAGTGCTAGTGCAAGGGACAGCAATCAGCCCCAGCATTTT; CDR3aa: CSASARDSNQPQHF
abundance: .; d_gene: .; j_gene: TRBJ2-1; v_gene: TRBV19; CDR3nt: TGTGCCAGTAGTATTTTGTCCACCCCTTCCTACAATGAGCAGTTCTTC; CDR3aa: CASSILSTPSYNEQFF
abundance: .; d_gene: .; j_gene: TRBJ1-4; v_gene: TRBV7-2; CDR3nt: TGTGCCAGCAGCACTGACGGGACGAGTGAAAAACTGTTTTTT; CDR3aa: CASSTDGTSEKLFF
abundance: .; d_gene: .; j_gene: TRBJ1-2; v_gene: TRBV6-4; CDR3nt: TGTGCCAGCAGTGCTGGGCCGGAAGCTAACTATGGCTACACCTTC; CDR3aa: CASSAGPEANYGYTF
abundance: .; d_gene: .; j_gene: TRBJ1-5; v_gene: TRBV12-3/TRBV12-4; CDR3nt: TGTGCCAGCAGCCCCGGCCCCCAGCCCCAGCATTTT; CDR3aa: CASSPGPQPQHF
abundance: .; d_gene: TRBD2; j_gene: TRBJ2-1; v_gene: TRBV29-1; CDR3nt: TGCAGCGTTGAAGATTGGGGCCTAGCGGGCTACAATGAGCAGTTCTTC; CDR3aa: CSVEDWGLAGYNEQFF
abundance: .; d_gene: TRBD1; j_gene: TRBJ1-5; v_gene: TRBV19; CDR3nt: TGTGCCAGTATGGGAGGGGGCTTCAATCAGCCCCAGCATTTT; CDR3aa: CASMGGGFNQPQHF
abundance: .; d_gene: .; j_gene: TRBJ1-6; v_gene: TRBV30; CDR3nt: TGTGCCTGGAGAACCGGGACAACAATTAATTCACCCCTCCACTTT; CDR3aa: CAWRTGTTINSPLHF
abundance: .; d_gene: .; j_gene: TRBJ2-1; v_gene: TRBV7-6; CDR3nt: TGTGCCAGCAGCTCCCGGGGGGCCTCCTACAATGAGCAGTTCTTC; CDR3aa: CASSSRGASYNEQFF
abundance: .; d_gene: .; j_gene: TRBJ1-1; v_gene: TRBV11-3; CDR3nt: TGTGCCAGCAGCTTAAGGCTGAACACTGAAGCTTTCTTT; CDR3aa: CASSLRLNTEAFF
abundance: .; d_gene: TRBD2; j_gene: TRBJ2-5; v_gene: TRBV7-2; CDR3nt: TGTGCCAGCAGCTTCCGGACTAGCGGGGAGACCCAGTACTTC; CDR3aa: CASSFRTSGETQYF
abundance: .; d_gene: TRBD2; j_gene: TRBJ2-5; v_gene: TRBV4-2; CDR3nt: TGTGCCAGCAGCCAAGGGTTAGCGGGCGGACCGAAAGAGACCCAGTACTTC; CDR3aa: CASSQGLAGGPKETQYF
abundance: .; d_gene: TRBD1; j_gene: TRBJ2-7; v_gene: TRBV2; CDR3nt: TGTGCCAGCAGTGATGTCCTGGGACAGGGGACAAAGGTGTCCTACGAGCAGTACTTC; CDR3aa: CASSDVLGQGTKVSYEQYF
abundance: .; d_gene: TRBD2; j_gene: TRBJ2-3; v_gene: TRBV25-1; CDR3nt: TGTGCCAGCAGTTGGGACCAGGGAGGGGCAGATACGCAGTATTTT; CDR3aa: CASSWDQGGADTQYF
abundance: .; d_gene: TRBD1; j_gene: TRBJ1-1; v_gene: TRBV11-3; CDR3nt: TGTGCCAGCAGCTTAGGGGACAGGGTGGCAGAAGCTTTCTTT; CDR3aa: CASSLGDRVAEAFF
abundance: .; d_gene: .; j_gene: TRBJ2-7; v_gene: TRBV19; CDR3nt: TGTGCCAGTAGTATAAAGGACAACCCTACCTACGAGCAGTACTTC; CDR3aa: CASSIKDNPTYEQYF
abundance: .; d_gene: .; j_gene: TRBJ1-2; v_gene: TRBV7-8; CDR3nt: TGTGCCAGCAGCTTAGCCACACAGGCCGATGGCTACACCTTC; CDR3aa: CASSLATQADGYTF
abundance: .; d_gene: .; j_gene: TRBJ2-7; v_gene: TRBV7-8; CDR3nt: TGTGCCAGCAGCTTACAGGACAGTCGCTACGAGCAGTACTTC; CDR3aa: CASSLQDSRYEQYF
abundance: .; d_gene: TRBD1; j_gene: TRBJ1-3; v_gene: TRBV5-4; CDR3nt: TGTGCCAGCAGCGACCGGGACAGGGGGTCTGGAAACACCATATATTTT; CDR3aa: CASSDRDRGSGNTIYF
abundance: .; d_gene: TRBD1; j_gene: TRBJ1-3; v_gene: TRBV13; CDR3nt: TGTGCCAGCAGCTTCGGACAGGCGGGATCTGGAAACACCATATATTTT; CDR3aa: CASSFGQAGSGNTIYF
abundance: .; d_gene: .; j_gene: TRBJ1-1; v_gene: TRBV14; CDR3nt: TGTGCCAGCAGCCAGAAGACCCGGGGCTACACTGAAGCTTTCTTT; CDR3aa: CASSQKTRGYTEAFF
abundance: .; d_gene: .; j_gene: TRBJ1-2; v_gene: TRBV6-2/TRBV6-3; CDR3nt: TGTGCCAGCAGTTCCCCTGTGAAATTCCCGAACTATGGCTACACCTTC; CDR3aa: CASSSPVKFPNYGYTF
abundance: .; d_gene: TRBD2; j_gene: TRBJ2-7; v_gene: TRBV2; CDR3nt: TGTGCCAGCAGTCATAATAGCGGGGGGCATTACGAGCAGTACTTC; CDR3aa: CASSHNSGGHYEQYF
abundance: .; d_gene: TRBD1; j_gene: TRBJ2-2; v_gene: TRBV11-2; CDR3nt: TGTGCCAGCATGCGAACAGGGGGCACCGGGGAGCTGTTTTTT; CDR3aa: CASMRTGGTGELFF
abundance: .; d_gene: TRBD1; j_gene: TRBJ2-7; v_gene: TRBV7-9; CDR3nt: TGTGCCAGCAACGACGGGACAGGGTCTTACGAGCAGTACTTC; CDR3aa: CASNDGTGSYEQYF
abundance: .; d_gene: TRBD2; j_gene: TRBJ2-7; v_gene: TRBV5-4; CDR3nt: TGTGCCAGCAGCCTCGGACTAGCGGGGGCAGGATCCTACGAGCAGTACTTC; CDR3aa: CASSLGLAGAGSYEQYF
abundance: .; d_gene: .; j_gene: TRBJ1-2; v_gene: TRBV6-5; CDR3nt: TGTGCCAGCGGGGGTTTCCTCTATGGCTACACCTTC; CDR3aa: CASGGFLYGYTF
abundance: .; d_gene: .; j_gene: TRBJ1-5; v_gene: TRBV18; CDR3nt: TGTGCCAGCTCACCACGAGGGTACGGCGAGCGCAATCAGCCCCAGCATTTT; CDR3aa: CASSPRGYGERNQPQHF
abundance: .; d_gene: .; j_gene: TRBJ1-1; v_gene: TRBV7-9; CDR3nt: TGTGCCAGCAGCTTACAGGGGCCGAACACTGAAGCTTTCTTT; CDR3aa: CASSLQGPNTEAFF
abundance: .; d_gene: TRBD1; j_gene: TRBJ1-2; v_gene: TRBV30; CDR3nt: TGTGCCTGGAGGGACCAGACAGGGGGTGGATACGGCTACACCTTC; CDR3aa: CAWRDQTGGGYGYTF